This is a list of T cell receptor beta chains from one sample in a study of blood T cell repertoires in COVID-19. Profiling relied on immunoSEQ multiplex PCR, and the TCRdb table lists in-frame clones only, not all of them. This table has approximately 270,000 clones, 91% appearing once. What was sequenced was PBMCs or T cells enriched from blood (not recorded which). The origin of the receptors is a human donor in a cohort exposed to, infected with or recovered from COVID-19 (not recorded which). The donor label of this sample is uncertain. Each CDR3 is given with its conserved first and last residue. The D gene is left open where the match is weak. Some rows mark clone size as missing; the rest say once, few, many or name a class of expanded clone.

TRBD2 16 . TRBJ2-5 TRBV6-1 CASSEPRAGGQETQYF TGTGCCAGCAGTGAACCTCGAGCGGGGGGGCAGGAGACCCAGTACTTC
. 12 . TRBJ2-4 TRBV7-9 CASSFSQGGQYF TGTGCCAGCAGCTTCTCTCAGGGGGGACAGTACTTC
. 16 . TRBJ1-5 TRBV30 CAWSRGRLYSNQPQHF TGTGCCTGGAGTAGAGGAAGGCTTTATAGCAATCAGCCCCAGCATTTT
. 14 . TRBJ1-1 TRBV18 CASSPPQGLAEAFF TGTGCCAGCTCACCGCCGCAGGGTCTCGCTGAAGCTTTCTTT
. 11 . TRBJ1-2 TRBV12-3/TRBV12-4 CASSFGHGYTF TGTGCCAGCAGTTTTGGGCATGGCTACACCTTC
. 14 . TRBJ1-2 TRBV15 CATSKTGKVRGYTF TGTGCCACCAGCAAAACAGGGAAGGTGAGAGGCTACACCTTC
. 14 . TRBJ2-5 TRBV7-8 CASSLGVTKETQYF TGTGCCAGCAGCTTAGGAGTTACCAAAGAGACCCAGTACTTC
TRBD1 15 . TRBJ1-5 TRBV10-3 CAISNDRATNQPQHF TGTGCCATCAGTAATGACAGGGCCACCAATCAGCCCCAGCATTTT
. 17 . TRBJ2-3 TRBV4-1 CASSQGWRGGVPDTQYF TGCGCCAGCAGCCAGGGCTGGAGGGGGGGCGTACCAGATACGCAGTATTTT
TRBD2 14 few TRBJ2-5 TRBV3-1/TRBV3-2 CASSHPWGGETQYF TGTGCCAGCAGCCACCCCTGGGGGGGGGAGACCCAGTACTTC
. 11 . TRBJ1-2 TRBV6-5 CATRQAYGYTF TGTGCCACACGCCAAGCCTATGGCTACACCTTC
. 15 . TRBJ1-3 TRBV15 CATSRDIGTGNTIYF TGTGCCACCAGCAGAGATATCGGGACTGGAAACACCATATATTTT
. 13 . TRBJ1-5 TRBV10-3 CAIAGTNNQPQHF TGTGCCATCGCCGGGACTAACAATCAGCCCCAGCATTTT
TRBD1 13 . TRBJ1-4 TRBV9 CASSRGGGEKLFF TGTGCCAGCTCTAGAGGGGGCGGTGAAAAACTGTTTTTT
TRBD1 18 . TRBJ1-4 TRBV4-3 CASSQDFRDRALREKLFF TGCGCCAGCAGCCAAGATTTCAGGGACAGGGCATTAAGGGAAAAACTGTTTTTT
. 16 . TRBJ2-1 TRBV6-4 CASSEGGGMISNEQFF TGTGCCAGCAGTGAGGGGGGGGGCATGATTTCCAATGAGCAGTTCTTC
. 14 . TRBJ1-1 TRBV5-1 CASSLAGVVTEAFF TGCGCCAGCAGCTTGGCAGGGGTAGTCACTGAAGCTTTCTTT
. 15 . TRBJ1-5 TRBV28 CASRELRIGSQPQHF TGTGCCAGCAGGGAACTACGGATAGGTAGTCAGCCCCAGCATTTT
. 16 . TRBJ2-5 TRBV24-1 CATSDTKGLRGETQYF TGTGCCACCAGTGATACAAAAGGGCTCCGGGGAGAGACCCAGTACTTC
. 14 . TRBJ1-4 TRBV28 CASSLSWGSEKLFF TGTGCCAGCAGTTTGAGCTGGGGCAGTGAAAAACTGTTTTTT
TRBD2 20 once TRBJ2-3 TRBV11-2 CASSLDAGRLAGVRTDTQYF TGTGCCAGCAGCTTAGATGCGGGGAGACTAGCGGGGGTCCGCACAGATACGCAGTATTTT
. 14 . TRBJ2-7 TRBV19 CASSIDRRGNEQYF TGTGCCAGTAGTATAGACCGAAGGGGGAACGAGCAGTACTTC
TRBD1 15 . TRBJ2-1 TRBV19 CASSIGQGSYNEQFF TGTGCCAGTAGTATAGGACAGGGGTCCTACAATGAGCAGTTCTTC
TRBD1 15 once TRBJ2-3 TRBV2 CASSPWTGNTDTQYF TGTGCCAGCAGTCCCTGGACAGGGAACACAGATACGCAGTATTTT
. 15 . TRBJ2-7 TRBV5-1 CASSLESPSPHEQYF TGCGCCAGCAGCTTGGAGTCCCCGAGCCCCCACGAGCAGTACTTC
TRBD2 15 once TRBJ2-5 TRBV7-7 CASSLRLAGGETQYF TGTGCCAGCAGCTTACGCCTAGCGGGGGGGGAGACCCAGTACTTC
TRBD1 17 . TRBJ2-2 TRBV10-3 CAISSGPQGGNTGELFF TGTGCCATCAGTTCGGGGCCACAGGGGGGGAACACCGGGGAGCTGTTTTTT
TRBD1 13 once TRBJ2-7 TRBV5-1 CASRTGGAHEQYF TGCGCCAGTCGGACAGGGGGGGCCCACGAGCAGTACTTC
TRBD1 14 . TRBJ1-4 TRBV7-2 CASSLRGHNEKLFF TGTGCCAGCAGCCTCAGGGGGCATAATGAAAAACTGTTTTTT
. 15 . TRBJ2-1 TRBV7-2 CASSLRIGAYNEQFF TGTGCCAGCAGCTTACGAATCGGGGCCTACAATGAGCAGTTCTTC
. 8 . TRBJ2-5 TRBV29-1 CSVLGPYF TGCAGCGTGTTGGGCCCGTACTTC
TRBD1 16 once TRBJ2-7 TRBV6-5 CASSYYGTGLNYEQYF TGTGCCAGCAGTTACTACGGGACAGGGCTTAACTACGAGCAGTACTTC
. 14 . TRBJ1-2 TRBV6-2/TRBV6-3 CASSYSRRNYGYTF TGTGCCAGCAGTTACTCCCGCAGGAACTATGGCTACACCTTC
TRBD1 16 once TRBJ2-3 TRBV18 CASSPLDRGPTDTQYF TGTGCCAGCTCACCATTGGACAGGGGGCCGACAGATACGCAGTATTTT
TRBD2 14 . TRBJ2-7 TRBV5-6 CASSLLPGGYEQYF TGTGCCAGCAGCCTTTTACCGGGGGGCTACGAGCAGTACTTC
TRBD1 14 . TRBJ1-2 TRBV12-5 CASGLAGGAYGYTF TGTGCTAGTGGTTTGGCAGGGGGCGCTTATGGCTACACCTTC
. 12 . TRBJ1-4 TRBV12-3/TRBV12-4 CASSLVGEKLFF TGTGCCAGCAGTTTAGTTGGCGAAAAACTGTTTTTT
TRBD1 15 . TRBJ1-4 TRBV6-5 CASSRDGQADEKLFF TGTGCCAGCAGTCGGGACGGACAGGCGGATGAAAAACTGTTTTTT
. 15 once TRBJ1-5 TRBV19 CASSMAGAFNQPQHF TGTGCCAGTAGTATGGCGGGGGCCTTCAATCAGCCCCAGCATTTT
TRBD1 15 . TRBJ1-2 TRBV13 CASSLRDRVLYGYTF TGTGCCAGCAGCTTAAGGGACAGGGTTCTCTATGGCTACACCTTC
TRBD1 15 . TRBJ2-1 TRBV10-2 CASVRIGTEYNEQFF TGCGCCAGCGTTAGGATCGGGACAGAGTACAATGAGCAGTTCTTC
. 14 . TRBJ1-2 TRBV15 CATSPRDKGYGYTF TGTGCCACCAGCCCCCGGGACAAGGGCTATGGCTACACCTTC
. 18 . TRBJ1-6 TRBV19 CASSTPEGGLAYNSPLHF TGTGCCAGTAGTACCCCAGAGGGGGGGCTGGCCTATAATTCACCCCTCCACTTT